Listed below are T cell receptor beta chains from one sample, sequenced in a study of shared clonotypes between healthy human individuals. Here immunoSEQ multiplex PCR was the method, and the copy in TCRdb shows in-frame clones only, minus some. The sample lists 450,000 to 500,000 clones; roughly 80% were seen once. Material: PBMCs. These TCRs come from a woman in her 40s in good health. Some clones in this sample may be carry-over from other donors' samples. CDR3s include the opening cysteine and the closing phenylalanine or tryptophan. D genes are given only for firm matches. For some rows the clone size is stated as once, few or many, or as a class when expanded; others skip it.

D	V	size	length	J	DNA	CDR3
TRBD1	TRBV7-9	NA	15	TRBJ1-5	TGTGCCAGCAGCACTGAGGGGGCCAGCAGACAGCCCCAGCATTTT	CASSTEGASRQPQHF
TRBD1	TRBV7-8	NA	14	TRBJ2-7	TGTGCCAGCAGCGAGGACAGGGGCGATTACGAGCAGTACTTC	CASSEDRGDYEQYF
TRBD2	TRBV11-2	once	16	TRBJ2-1	TGTGCCAGCAGCCCTTCACTAGCGGGAGCGGTAAATGAGCAGTTCTTC	CASSPSLAGAVNEQFF
NA	TRBV2	once	12	TRBJ1-2	TGTGCCAGCAGCGGGAGAAACTATGGCTACACCTTC	CASSGRNYGYTF
TRBD1	TRBV5-1	NA	15	TRBJ2-5	TGCGCCAGCAGCGCCGGGACAGGGGGCCAAGAGACCCAGTACTTC	CASSAGTGGQETQYF
TRBD2	TRBV27	NA	15	TRBJ2-2	TGTGCCAGCAGCCCTGGGGGGGGACACACCGGGGAGCTGTTTTTT	CASSPGGGHTGELFF
TRBD1	TRBV6-1	NA	20	TRBJ2-7	TGTGCCAGCAGTGACCGGGACAGACGGCTCCACCCCAACTTCTCCTACGAGCAGTACTTC	CASSDRDRRLHPNFSYEQYF
TRBD2	TRBV4-2	NA	16	TRBJ2-1	TGTGCCAGCAGCCAGAAGGGAGCGGGAGGGCCTAATGAGCAGTTCTTC	CASSQKGAGGPNEQFF
NA	TRBV27	once	14	TRBJ1-1	TGTGCCAGCAGTTTATCGAGGAGGGAGGCTGAAGCTTTCTTT	CASSLSRREAEAFF
NA	TRBV6-6	NA	16	TRBJ1-5	TGTGCCAGCAGTTACTCGTTGGTGCAGGGTAGTCAGCCCCAGCATTTT	CASSYSLVQGSQPQHF
NA	TRBV29-1	many	12	TRBJ1-1	TGCAGCGTCGTGGTGCGGACGTCTGAAGCTTTCTTT	CSVVVRTSEAFF
NA	TRBV19	NA	14	TRBJ1-5	TGTGCCAGTAGTGTACAGGTGAGCAATCAGCCCCAGCATTTT	CASSVQVSNQPQHF
TRBD1	TRBV4-2	NA	16	TRBJ2-1	TGTGCCAGCAGCCAAGATGCGACAGGGTTCTACAATGAGCAGTTCTTC	CASSQDATGFYNEQFF
NA	TRBV15	NA	13	TRBJ2-5	TGTGCCACCAGCAGAGCAGTCCAAGAGACCCAGTACTTC	CATSRAVQETQYF
NA	TRBV4-2	NA	14	TRBJ2-4	TGTGCCAGCAGCCCGGGGCGGGTGGGGAACATTCAGTACTTC	CASSPGRVGNIQYF
TRBD1	TRBV7-9	NA	14	TRBJ1-1	TGTGCCAGCAGCGTAGGACAGGGGATCACTGAAGCTTTCTTT	CASSVGQGITEAFF
NA	TRBV9	NA	15	TRBJ2-3	TGTGCCAGCAGTGACCCGGTGGAGGCTGAAGATACGCAGTATTTT	CASSDPVEAEDTQYF
TRBD1	TRBV7-9	NA	19	TRBJ1-4	TGTGCCAGCAGCACAGGGGGGTGGGCAGGACCTGCAACTAATGAAAAACTGTTTTTT	CASSTGGWAGPATNEKLFF
NA	TRBV6-1	NA	13	TRBJ2-7	TGTGCCAGCAGTGTTGAGAGCTCCTACGAGCAGTACTTC	CASSVESSYEQYF
NA	TRBV6-1	NA	12	TRBJ1-1	TGTGCCAGCCGGACGTCGAACACTGAAGCTTTCTTT	CASRTSNTEAFF
TRBD1	TRBV28	many	15	TRBJ1-2	TGTGCCAGCAGTTTACCGGGACAGGGCGCCTATGGCTACACCTTC	CASSLPGQGAYGYTF
NA	TRBV30	NA	17	TRBJ2-1	TGTGCCTGGAGTGGGACCAAAGACTACAAAAGTAGCTATGAGCAGTTCTTC	CAWSGTKDYKSSYEQFF
NA	TRBV18	NA	14	TRBJ1-5	TGTGCCAGCTCACCGACAGACAGGAATCAGCCCCAGCATTTT	CASSPTDRNQPQHF
TRBD2	TRBV29-1	NA	11	TRBJ2-2	TGCAGCGGCCGGGGGGCCGGGGAGCTGTTTTTT	CSGRGAGELFF
NA	TRBV29-1	once	11	TRBJ1-1	TGCAGCGTCTCCGACCATACTGAAGCTTTCTTT	CSVSDHTEAFF
NA	TRBV27	once	13	TRBJ2-7	TGTGCCAGCAGGGGGGATTACTCCTACGAGCAGTACTTC	CASRGDYSYEQYF
NA	TRBV7-9	once	14	TRBJ2-7	TGTGCCAGCAGCTTCACGGAGGGGTCAGGGGAGCAGTACTTC	CASSFTEGSGEQYF
TRBD2	TRBV11-1	once	17	TRBJ2-3	TGTGCCAGCAGCTTCGGACTAGCGGGAGAGTTGACAGATACGCAGTATTTT	CASSFGLAGELTDTQYF
NA	TRBV25-1	once	13	TRBJ1-1	TGTGCCAGCAGGACAGGTGGAGTCACTGAAGCTTTCTTT	CASRTGGVTEAFF
NA	TRBV11-1	few	13	TRBJ2-1	TGTGCCAGCAGGGCTAGCAGGAACAATGAGCAGTTCTTC	CASRASRNNEQFF
NA	TRBV7-2	NA	13	TRBJ2-5	TGTGCCAGCAGCTTAACGGCCCAAGAGACCCAGTACTTC	CASSLTAQETQYF
TRBD2	TRBV13	NA	13	TRBJ2-7	TGTGCCAGCAGCCTCCGGACTAGGAGCGAGCAGTACTTC	CASSLRTRSEQYF
NA	TRBV12-5	NA	16	TRBJ1-4	TGTGCTAGTGGCCCTCGGGAGCGAAAGCTTAATGAAAAACTGTTTTTT	CASGPRERKLNEKLFF
NA	TRBV7-9	once	15	TRBJ2-3	TGTGCCAGCAGCAAGCGGGCCCCCTACACAGATACGCAGTATTTT	CASSKRAPYTDTQYF
NA	TRBV19	NA	14	TRBJ2-7	TGTGCCAGTAGGGGGACCCTCCCTACGGGGGAGCAGTACTTC	CASRGTLPTGEQYF
TRBD2	TRBV5-4	NA	17	TRBJ2-2	TGTGCCAGCAGCAGGGAATCCGGGACTAGCGGGATCGGGGAGCTGTTTTTT	CASSRESGTSGIGELFF
NA	TRBV11-3	NA	13	TRBJ2-7	TGTGCCAGCAGCCCCCGAATCGGGTACGAGCAGTACTTC	CASSPRIGYEQYF
NA	TRBV7-2	NA	15	TRBJ1-5	TGTGCCAGCAGCTTATCGGTAGGGGAGCATCAGCCCCAGCATTTT	CASSLSVGEHQPQHF
TRBD1	TRBV4-3	NA	14	TRBJ2-1	TGCGCCAGCAGCCTCCTGCGGACAGGAGGTGAGCAGTTCTTC	CASSLLRTGGEQFF
NA	TRBV18	NA	14	TRBJ2-7	TGTGCCAGCTCACCGTCGGGGGCGCATCTCGAGCAGTACTTC	CASSPSGAHLEQYF